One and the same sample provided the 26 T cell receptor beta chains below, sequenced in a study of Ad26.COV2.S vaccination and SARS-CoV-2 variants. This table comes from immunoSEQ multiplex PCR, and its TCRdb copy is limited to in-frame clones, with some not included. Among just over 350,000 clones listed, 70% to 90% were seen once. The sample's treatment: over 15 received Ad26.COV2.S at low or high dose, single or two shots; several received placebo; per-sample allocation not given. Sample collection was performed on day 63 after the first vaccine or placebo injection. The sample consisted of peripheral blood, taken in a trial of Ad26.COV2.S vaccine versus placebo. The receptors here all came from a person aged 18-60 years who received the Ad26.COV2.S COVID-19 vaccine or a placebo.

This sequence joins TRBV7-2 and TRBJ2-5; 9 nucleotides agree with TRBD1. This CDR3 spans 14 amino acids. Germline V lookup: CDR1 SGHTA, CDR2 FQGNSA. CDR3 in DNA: TGTGCAAGTACATCACAGGGGGCGGGAGAGACCCAGTACTTC. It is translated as CASTSQGAGETQYF. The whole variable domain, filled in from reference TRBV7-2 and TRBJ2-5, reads GAGVSQSPSNKVTEKGKDVELRCDPISGHTALYWYRQSLGQGLEFLIYFQGNSAPDKSGLPSDRFSAERTGGSVSTLTIQRTQQEDSAVYLCASTSQGAGETQYFGPGTRLLVL.

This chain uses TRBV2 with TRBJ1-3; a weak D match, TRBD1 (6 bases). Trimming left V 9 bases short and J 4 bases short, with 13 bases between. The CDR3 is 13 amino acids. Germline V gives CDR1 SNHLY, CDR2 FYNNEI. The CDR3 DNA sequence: TGTGCCAGTCACAGGGCGGGAGGAAACACCATATATTTT. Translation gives CASHRAGGNTIYF.

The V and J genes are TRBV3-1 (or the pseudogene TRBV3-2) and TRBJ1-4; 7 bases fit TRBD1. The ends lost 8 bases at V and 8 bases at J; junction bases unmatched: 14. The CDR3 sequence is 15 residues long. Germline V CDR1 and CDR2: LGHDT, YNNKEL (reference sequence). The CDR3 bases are TGTGCCAGCCACAATACAGAGGGGGCAGGGGAAAAACTGTTTTTT. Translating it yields CASHNTEGAGEKLFF.

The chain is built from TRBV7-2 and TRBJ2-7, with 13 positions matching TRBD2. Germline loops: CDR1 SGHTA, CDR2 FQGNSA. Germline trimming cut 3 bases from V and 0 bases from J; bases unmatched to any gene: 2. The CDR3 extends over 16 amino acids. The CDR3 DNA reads TGTGCCAGCAGCTTTTGGACTAGCGGGAGCTCCTACGAGCAGTACTTC. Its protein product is CASSFWTSGSSYEQYF.

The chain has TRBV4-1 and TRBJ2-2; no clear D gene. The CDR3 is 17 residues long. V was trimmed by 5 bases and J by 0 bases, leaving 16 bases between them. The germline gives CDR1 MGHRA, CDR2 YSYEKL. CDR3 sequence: CASSSPVGATNTGELFF. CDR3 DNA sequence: TGCGCCAGCAGCTCTCCAGTCGGCGCTACGAACACCGGGGAGCTGTTTTTT.

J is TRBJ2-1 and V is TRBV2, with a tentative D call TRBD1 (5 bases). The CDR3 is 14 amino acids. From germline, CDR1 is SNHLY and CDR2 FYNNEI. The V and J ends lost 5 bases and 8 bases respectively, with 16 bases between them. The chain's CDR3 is CASSYNPQGDEQFF. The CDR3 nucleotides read TGTGCCAGCAGTTACAATCCTCAGGGCGATGAGCAGTTCTTC.

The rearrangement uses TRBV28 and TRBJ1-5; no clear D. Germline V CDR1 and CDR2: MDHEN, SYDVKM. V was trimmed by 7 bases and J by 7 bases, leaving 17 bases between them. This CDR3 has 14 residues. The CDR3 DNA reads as TGTGCCAGCAATTTCGGCGGAACCAAACAGCCCCAGCATTTT. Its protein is CASNFGGTKQPQHF. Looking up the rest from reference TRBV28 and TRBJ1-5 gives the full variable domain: DVKVTQSSRYLVKRTGEKVFLECVQDMDHENMFWYRQDPGLGLRLIYFSYDVKMKEKGDIPEGYSVSREKKERFSLILESASTNQTSMYLCASNFGGTKQPQHFGDGTRLSIL.

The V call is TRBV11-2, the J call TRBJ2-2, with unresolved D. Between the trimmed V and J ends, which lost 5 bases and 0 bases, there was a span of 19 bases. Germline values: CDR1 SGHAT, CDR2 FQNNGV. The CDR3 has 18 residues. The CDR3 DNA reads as TGTGCCAGCAGCAAACGCCCTAGGTCTGCGGCGAACACCGGGGAGCTGTTTTTT. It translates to CASSKRPRSAANTGELFF.

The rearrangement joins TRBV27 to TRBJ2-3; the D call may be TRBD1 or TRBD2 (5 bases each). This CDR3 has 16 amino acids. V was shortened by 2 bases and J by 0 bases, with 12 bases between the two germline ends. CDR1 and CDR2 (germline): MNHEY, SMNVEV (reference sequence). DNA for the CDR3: TGTGCCAGCAGTTTAATCCCGGGGCGAAGCACAGATACGCAGTATTTT. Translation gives CASSLIPGRSTDTQYF.

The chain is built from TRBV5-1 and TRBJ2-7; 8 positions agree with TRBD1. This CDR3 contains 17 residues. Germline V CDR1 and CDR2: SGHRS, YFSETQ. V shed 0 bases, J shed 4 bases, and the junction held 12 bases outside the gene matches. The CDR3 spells CASSLGFEFGQGYEQYF. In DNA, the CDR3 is TGCGCCAGCAGCTTGGGATTTGAATTTGGACAGGGTTACGAGCAGTACTTC.

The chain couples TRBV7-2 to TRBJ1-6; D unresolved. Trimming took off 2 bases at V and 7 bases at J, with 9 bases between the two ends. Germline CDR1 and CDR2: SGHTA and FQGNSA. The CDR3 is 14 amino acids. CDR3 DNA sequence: TGTGCCAGCAGCTTATCCCGACACAATTCACCCCTCCACTTT. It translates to CASSLSRHNSPLHF.

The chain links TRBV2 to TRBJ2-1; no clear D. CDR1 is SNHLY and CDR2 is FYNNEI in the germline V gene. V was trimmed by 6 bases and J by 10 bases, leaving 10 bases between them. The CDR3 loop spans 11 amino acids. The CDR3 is CASRQGREQFF. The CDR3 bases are TGTGCCAGCAGGCAAGGTCGGGAGCAGTTCTTC.

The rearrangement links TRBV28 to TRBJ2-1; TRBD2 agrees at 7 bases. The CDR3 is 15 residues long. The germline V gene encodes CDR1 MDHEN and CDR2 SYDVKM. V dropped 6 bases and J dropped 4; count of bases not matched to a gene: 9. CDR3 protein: CASRVGGISYNEQFF. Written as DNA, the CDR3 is TGTGCCAGCAGGGTGGGGGGGATTTCGTACAATGAGCAGTTCTTC.

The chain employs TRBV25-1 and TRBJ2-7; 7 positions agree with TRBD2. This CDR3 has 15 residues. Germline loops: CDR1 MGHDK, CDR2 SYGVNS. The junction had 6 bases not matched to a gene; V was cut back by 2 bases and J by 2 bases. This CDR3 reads CASSEGSGATYEQYF. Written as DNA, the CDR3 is TGTGCCAGCAGTGAAGGAAGCGGGGCGACCTACGAGCAGTACTTC.

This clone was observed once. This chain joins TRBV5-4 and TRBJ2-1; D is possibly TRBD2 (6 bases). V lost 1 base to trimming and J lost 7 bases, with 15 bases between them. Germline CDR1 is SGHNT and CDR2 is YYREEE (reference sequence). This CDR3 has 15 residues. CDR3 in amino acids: CASSLWWDLGNEQFF. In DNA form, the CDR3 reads TGTGCCAGCAGCTTGTGGTGGGACTTGGGGAATGAGCAGTTCTTC.

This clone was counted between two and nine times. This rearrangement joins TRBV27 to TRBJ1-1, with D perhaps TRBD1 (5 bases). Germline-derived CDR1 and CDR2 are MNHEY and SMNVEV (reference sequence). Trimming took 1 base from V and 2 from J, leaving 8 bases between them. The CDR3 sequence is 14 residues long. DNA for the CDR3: TGTGCCAGCAGTTTATTGCAGGGAAACACTGAAGCTTTCTTT. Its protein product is CASSLLQGNTEAFF.

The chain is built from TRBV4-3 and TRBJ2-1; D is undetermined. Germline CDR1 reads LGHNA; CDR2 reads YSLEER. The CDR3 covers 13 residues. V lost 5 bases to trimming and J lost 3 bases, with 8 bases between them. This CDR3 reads CASSVWVYNEQFF. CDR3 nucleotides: TGCGCCAGCAGCGTGTGGGTCTACAATGAGCAGTTCTTC.

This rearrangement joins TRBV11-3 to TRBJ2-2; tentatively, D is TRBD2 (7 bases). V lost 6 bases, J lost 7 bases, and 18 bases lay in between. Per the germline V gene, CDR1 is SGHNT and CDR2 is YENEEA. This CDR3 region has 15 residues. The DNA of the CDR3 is TGTGCCAGCAGACTCGGAGGGGGGGCCGGCGGGGAGCTGTTTTTT. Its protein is CASRLGGGAGGELFF.

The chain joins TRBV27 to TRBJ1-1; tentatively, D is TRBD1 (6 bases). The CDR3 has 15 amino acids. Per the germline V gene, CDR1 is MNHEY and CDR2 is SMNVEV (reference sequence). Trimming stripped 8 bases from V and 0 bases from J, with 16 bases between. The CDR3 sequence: CASHLGGKLNTEAFF. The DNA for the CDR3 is TGTGCCAGCCACTTGGGGGGCAAGTTGAACACTGAAGCTTTCTTT.

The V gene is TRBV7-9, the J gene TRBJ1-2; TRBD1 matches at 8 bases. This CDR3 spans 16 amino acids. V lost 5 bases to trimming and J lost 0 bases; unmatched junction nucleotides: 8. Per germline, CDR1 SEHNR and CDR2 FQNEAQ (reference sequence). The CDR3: CASSIDRGPSNYGYTF. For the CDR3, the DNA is TGTGCCAGCAGCATAGACAGGGGCCCTTCTAACTATGGCTACACCTTC.

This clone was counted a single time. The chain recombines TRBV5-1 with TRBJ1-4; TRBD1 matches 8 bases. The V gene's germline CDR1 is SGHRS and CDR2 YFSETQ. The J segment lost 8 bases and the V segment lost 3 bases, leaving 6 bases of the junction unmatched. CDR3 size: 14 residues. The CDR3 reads CASSSQGDREKLFF. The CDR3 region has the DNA TGCGCCAGCAGCTCACAGGGGGATCGCGAAAAACTGTTTTTT.

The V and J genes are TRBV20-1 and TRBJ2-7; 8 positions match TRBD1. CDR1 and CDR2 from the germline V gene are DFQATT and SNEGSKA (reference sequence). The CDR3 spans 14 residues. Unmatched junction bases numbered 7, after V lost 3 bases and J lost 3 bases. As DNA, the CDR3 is TGCAGTGCTAGTAATCCGACAGGGGACTACGAGCAGTACTTC. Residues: CSASNPTGDYEQYF.

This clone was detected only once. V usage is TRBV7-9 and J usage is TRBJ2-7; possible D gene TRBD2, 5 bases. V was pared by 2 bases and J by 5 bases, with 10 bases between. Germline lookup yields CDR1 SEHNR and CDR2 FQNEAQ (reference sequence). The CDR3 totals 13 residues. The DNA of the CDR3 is TGTGCCAGCAGCTTATTCGACTACCACGAGCAGTACTTC. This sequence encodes CASSLFDYHEQYF.

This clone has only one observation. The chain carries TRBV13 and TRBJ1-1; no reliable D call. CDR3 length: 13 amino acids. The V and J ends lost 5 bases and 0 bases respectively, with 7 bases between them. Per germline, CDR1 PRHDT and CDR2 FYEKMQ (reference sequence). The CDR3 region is CASSPLMNTEAFF. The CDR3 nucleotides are TGTGCCAGCAGCCCCCTCATGAACACTGAAGCTTTCTTT.

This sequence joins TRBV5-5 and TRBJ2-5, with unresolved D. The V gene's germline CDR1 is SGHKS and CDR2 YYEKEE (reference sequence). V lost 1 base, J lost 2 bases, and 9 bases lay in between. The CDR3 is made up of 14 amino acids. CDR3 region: CASSLLDLQETQYF. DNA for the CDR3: TGTGCCAGCAGCTTGCTGGATCTACAAGAGACCCAGTACTTC.

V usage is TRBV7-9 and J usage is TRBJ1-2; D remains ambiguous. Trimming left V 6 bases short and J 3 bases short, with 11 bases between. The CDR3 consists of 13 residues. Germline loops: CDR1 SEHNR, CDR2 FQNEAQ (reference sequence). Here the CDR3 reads CASSPNTDYGYTF. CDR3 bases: TGTGCCAGCAGTCCCAACACGGACTATGGCTACACCTTC.